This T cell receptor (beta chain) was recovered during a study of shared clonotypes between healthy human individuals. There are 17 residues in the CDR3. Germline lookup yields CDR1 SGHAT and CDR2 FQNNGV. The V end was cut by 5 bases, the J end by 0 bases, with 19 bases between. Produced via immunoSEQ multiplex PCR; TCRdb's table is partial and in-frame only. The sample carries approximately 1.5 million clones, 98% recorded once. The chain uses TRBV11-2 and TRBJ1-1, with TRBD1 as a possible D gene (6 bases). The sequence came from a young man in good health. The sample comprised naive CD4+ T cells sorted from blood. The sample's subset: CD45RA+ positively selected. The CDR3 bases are TGTGCCAGCAGCCAAACAGGGCGTGTAAGGATGAACACTGAAGCTTTCTTT. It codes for CASSQTGRVRMNTEAFF.